What follows describes a single T cell receptor (beta chain). These data originate in a study of blood T cell repertoires in COVID-19. Study as a whole: There were acute and convalescent COVID-19 samples, and they came from the United States, Italy and Spain.

Each participant's cohort was designated according to participant-reported clinical history. Donors of Cohort 3 who recovered were those that had two negative PCRs, clearance, or symptom resolution. Original handling: From reference gene primer amplification, estimates of nucleated cell counts were derived. Assay used: immunoSEQ multiplex PCR; TCRdb lists only in-frame clones, some missing. For V, J and clone size, that table is used; D and trimming come from the DNA. The sample gives over 120,000 clones, 60% to 80% of which show up once; over 2.5% is in the top ten. Sequences were obtained from PBMCs or T cells enriched from blood (not recorded which). This clonotype originated in a woman between 45 and 65 years old who had recovered from COVID-19.

As DNA, the CDR3 is TGTGCCAGCCCAACCGGGGAGCTGTTTTTT. Residues: CASPTGELFF. V usage is TRBV12-1 and J usage is TRBJ2-2; TRBD1 reflects the table's D call only, with no check against the DNA. TRBV12-1 is designated a pseudogene. This CDR3 is 10 amino acids long.